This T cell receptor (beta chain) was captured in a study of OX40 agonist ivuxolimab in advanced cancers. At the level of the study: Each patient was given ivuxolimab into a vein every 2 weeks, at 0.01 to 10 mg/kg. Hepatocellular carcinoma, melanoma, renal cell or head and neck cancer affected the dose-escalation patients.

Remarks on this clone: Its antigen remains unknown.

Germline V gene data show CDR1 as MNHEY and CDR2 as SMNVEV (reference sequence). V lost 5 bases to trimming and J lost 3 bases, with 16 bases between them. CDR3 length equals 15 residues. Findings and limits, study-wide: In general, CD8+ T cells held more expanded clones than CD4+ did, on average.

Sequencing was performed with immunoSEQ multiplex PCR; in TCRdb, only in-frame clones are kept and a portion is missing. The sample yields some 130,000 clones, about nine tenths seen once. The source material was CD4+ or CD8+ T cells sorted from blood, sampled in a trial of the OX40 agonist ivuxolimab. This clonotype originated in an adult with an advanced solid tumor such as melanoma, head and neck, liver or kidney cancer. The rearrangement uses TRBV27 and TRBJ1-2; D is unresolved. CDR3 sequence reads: CASSPRRRADYGYTF. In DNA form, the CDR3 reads TGTGCCAGCAGTCCCCGTCGAAGGGCTGACTATGGCTACACCTTC.